Shown below are 7 T cell receptor beta chains from a single sample sequenced in a study of neurological immune-mediated disorders. TCRdb re-called the 5' RACE reads with MiXCR, one entry per CDR3 protein. The data show around 78,000 distinct CDR3 sequences, with approximately 17% seen just once and approximately 15% held by the top ten. Material: PBMCs. These TCRs come from a woman between 40 and 50 years old in good health.

This clonotype was counted ten times or more. The chain joins TRBV5-1 to TRBJ2-5; 9 nucleotides match TRBD1. The CDR3 loop spans 18 amino acids. The germline gives CDR1 SGHRS, CDR2 YFSETQ. With V trimmed by 2 bases and J by 3 bases, 14 bases remained unmatched. CDR3 DNA sequence: TGCGCCAGCAGCTTTGGAAACAGGGGGCTCAGGGGGGAAGAGACCCAGTACTTC. Protein: CASSFGNRGLRGEETQYF.

Ten or more counts support this clonotype. The V call is TRBV25-1, the J call TRBJ1-1, with D uncertain. Trimming took 0 bases from V and 7 from J, leaving 9 bases between them. The CDR3 contains 13 residues. Germline CDR1 MGHDK, CDR2 SYGVNS. CDR3: CASSEYRRVEAFF. In nucleotides, the CDR3 is TGTGCCAGCAGTGAATATCGGAGGGTTGAAGCTTTCTTT.

This clonotype has at least ten counts. The chain carries TRBV30 and TRBJ2-2; no clear D. The CDR3 is 15 residues long. Per the germline V gene, CDR1 is GTSNPN and CDR2 is SVGIG (reference sequence). The V gene lost 8 bases and the J gene lost 4 bases, with 20 bases spanning the gap. CDR3 nucleotide sequence: TGTGCCGGAAACCCCCAATACGGGCTCACCGGGGAGCTGTTTTTT. This gives the protein CAGNPQYGLTGELFF.

Ten or more counts support this clonotype. The rearrangement uses TRBV5-1 and TRBJ2-4; D is undetermined. Germline lookup yields CDR1 SGHRS and CDR2 YFSETQ. CDR3 length: 13 amino acids. Trimming cost V 4 bases and J 0 bases, with 5 bases left between them. The CDR3 is CASSEPAKNIQYF. CDR3 nucleotides: TGCGCCAGCAGCGAACCAGCCAAAAACATTCAGTACTTC.

In this sample, this clonotype turned up many times. This sequence joins TRBV6-8 and TRBJ1-5, with D possibly matching TRBD1 (6 bases). Per the germline V gene, CDR1 is MNHGY and CDR2 is SAAAGT. CDR3 length equals 18 residues. V gave up 10 bases and J gave up 0 bases, with 25 bases separating them. The CDR3 reads CAIPPGGGTPYSNQPQHF. The CDR3 coding sequence is TGTGCCATCCCTCCGGGTGGCGGGACACCTTATAGCAATCAGCCCCAGCATTTT.

In this sample, this clonotype turned up many times. The rearrangement links TRBV28 to TRBJ1-1, with a weak D call TRBD1 (6 bases). The CDR3 consists of 12 residues. From germline, CDR1 is MDHEN and CDR2 SYDVKM. Trimming removed 7 bases at V and 11 bases at J, with 17 bases between. CDR3 bases: TGTGCCAGCACCCTAGGGGGGAATCGGGCTTTCTTT. This translates into CASTLGGNRAFF.

This clonotype has ten or more counts. The chain recombines TRBV7-2 with TRBJ1-1; TRBD1 might be the D (6 bases). V was pared by 5 bases and J by 2 bases, with 15 bases between. Germline CDR1 SGHTA, CDR2 FQGNSA. This CDR3 is built from 15 residues. The CDR3 reads CASSPRTDYNTEAFF. The CDR3 DNA reads as TGTGCCAGCAGCCCCCGGACAGACTACAACACTGAAGCTTTCTTT. The variable domain in full, completed from reference TRBV7-2 and TRBJ1-1, reads GAGVSQSPSNKVTEKGKDVELRCDPISGHTALYWYRQSLGQGLEFLIYFQGNSAPDKSGLPSDRFSAERTGGSVSTLTIQRTQQEDSAVYLCASSPRTDYNTEAFFGQGTRLTVV.